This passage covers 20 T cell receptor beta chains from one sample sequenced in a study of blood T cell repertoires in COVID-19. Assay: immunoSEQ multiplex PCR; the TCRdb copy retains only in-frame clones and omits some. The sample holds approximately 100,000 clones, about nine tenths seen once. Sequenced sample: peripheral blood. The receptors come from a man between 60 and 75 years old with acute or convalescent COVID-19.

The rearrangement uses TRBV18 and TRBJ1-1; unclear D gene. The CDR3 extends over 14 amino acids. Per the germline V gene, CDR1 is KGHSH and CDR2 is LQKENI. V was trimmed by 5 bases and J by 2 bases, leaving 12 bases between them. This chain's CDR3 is CASSSVGENTEAFF. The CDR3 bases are TGTGCCAGCTCAAGTGTCGGAGAAAACACTGAAGCTTTCTTT.

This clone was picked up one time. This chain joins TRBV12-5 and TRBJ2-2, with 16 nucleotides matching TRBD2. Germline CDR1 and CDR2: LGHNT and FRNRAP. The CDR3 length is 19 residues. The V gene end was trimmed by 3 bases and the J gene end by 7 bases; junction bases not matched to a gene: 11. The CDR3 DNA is TGTGCTAGTGGTTTTCCAGGGACTAGCGGGAGGGCCGGCGGCGGGGAGCTGTTTTTT. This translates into CASGFPGTSGRAGGGELFF.

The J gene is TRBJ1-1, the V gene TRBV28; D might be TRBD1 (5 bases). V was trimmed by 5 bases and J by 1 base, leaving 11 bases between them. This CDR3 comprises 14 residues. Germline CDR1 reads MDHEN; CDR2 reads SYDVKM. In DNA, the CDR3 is TGTGCCAGCAGTCTGATACAGGAGAACACTGAAGCTTTCTTT. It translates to CASSLIQENTEAFF.

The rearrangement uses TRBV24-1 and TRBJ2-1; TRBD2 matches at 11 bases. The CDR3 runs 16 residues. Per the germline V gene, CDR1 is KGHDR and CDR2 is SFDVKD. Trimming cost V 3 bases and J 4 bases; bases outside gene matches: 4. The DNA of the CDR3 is TGTGCCACCAGTGATAATCGACTAGCGGGGTACAATGAGCAGTTCTTC. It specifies CATSDNRLAGYNEQFF.

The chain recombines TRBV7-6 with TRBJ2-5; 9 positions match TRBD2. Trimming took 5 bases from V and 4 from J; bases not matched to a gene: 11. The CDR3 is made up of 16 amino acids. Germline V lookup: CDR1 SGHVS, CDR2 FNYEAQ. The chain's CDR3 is CASSAVGSGRVETQYF. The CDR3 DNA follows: TGTGCCAGCAGCGCGGTGGGTAGCGGGAGAGTAGAGACCCAGTACTTC.

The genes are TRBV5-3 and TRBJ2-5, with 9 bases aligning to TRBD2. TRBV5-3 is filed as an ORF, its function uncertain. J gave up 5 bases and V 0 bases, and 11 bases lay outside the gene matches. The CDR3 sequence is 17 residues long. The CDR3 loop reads CARSLGREGLHEETQYF. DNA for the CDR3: TGTGCCAGAAGCTTGGGGCGGGAGGGACTCCACGAGGAGACCCAGTACTTC.

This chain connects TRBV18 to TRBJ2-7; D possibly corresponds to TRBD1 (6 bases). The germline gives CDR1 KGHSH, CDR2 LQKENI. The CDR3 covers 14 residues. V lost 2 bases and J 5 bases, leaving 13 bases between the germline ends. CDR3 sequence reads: CASSPTQGYNEQYF. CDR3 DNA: TGTGCCAGCTCACCAACCCAGGGGTACAACGAGCAGTACTTC.

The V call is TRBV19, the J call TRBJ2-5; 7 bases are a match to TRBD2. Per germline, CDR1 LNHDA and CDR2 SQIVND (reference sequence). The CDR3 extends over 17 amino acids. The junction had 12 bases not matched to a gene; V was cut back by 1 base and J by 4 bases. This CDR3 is CASSIGTGREIVETQYF. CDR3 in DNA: TGTGCCAGTAGTATAGGGACGGGGAGGGAAATCGTAGAGACCCAGTACTTC. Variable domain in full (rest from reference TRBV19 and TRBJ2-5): DGGITQSPKYLFRKEGQNVTLSCEQNLNHDAMYWYRQDPGQGLRLIYYSQIVNDFQKGDIAEGYSVSREKKESFPLTVTSAQKNPTAFYLCASSIGTGREIVETQYFGPGTRLLVL.

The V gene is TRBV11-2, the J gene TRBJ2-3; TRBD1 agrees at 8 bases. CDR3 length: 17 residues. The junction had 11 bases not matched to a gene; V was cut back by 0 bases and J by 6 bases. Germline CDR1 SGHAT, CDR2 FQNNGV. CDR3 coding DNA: TGTGCCAGCAGCTTAGAATCGGGCAGGGGGCGCAGGGATACGCAGTATTTT. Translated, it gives CASSLESGRGRRDTQYF.

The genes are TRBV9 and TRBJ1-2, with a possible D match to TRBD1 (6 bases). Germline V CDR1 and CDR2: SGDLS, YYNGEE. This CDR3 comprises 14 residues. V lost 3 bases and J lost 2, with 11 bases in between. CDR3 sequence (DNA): TGTGCCAGCAGCGCTGAGACAGGCAACTATGGCTACACCTTC. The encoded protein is CASSAETGNYGYTF.

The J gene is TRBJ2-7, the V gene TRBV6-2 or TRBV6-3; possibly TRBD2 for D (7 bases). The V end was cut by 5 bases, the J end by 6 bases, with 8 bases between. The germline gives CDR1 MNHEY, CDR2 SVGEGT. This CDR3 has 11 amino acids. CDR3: CASSRGGEQYV. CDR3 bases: TGTGCCAGCAGTAGGGGGGGCGAGCAGTACGTC.

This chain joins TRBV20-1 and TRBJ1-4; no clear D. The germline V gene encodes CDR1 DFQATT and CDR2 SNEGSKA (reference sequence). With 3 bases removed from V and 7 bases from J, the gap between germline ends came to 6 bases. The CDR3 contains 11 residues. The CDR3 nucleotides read TGCAGTGCTAGGGCAGGTGAAAAACTGTTTTTT. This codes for CSARAGEKLFF.

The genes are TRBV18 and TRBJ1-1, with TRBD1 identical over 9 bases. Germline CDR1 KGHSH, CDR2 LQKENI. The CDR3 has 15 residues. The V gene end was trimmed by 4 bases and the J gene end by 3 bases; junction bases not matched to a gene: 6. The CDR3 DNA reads TGTGCCAGCTCACGGGGACAGGGTATAGACACTGAAGCTTTCTTT. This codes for CASSRGQGIDTEAFF.

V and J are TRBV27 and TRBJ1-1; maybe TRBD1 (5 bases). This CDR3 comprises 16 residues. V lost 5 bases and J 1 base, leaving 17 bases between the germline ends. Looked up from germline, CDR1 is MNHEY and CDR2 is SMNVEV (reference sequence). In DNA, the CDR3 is TGTGCCAGCAGTCCCGGGTGGGGCAAGGGGAACACTGAAGCTTTCTTT. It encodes CASSPGWGKGNTEAFF.

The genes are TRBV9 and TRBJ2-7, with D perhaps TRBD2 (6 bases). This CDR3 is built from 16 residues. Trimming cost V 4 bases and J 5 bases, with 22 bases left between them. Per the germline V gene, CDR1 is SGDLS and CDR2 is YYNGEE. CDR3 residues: CASSPGIGTGHDEQYV. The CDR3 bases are TGTGCCAGCAGCCCTGGGATAGGGACTGGACATGACGAGCAGTACGTC.

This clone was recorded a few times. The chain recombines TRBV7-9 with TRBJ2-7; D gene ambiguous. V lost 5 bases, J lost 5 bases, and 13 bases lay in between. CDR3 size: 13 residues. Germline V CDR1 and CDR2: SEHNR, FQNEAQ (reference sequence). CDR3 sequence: CASSTSARDEQYF. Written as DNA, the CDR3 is TGTGCCAGCAGCACCAGTGCCCGGGACGAGCAGTACTTC.

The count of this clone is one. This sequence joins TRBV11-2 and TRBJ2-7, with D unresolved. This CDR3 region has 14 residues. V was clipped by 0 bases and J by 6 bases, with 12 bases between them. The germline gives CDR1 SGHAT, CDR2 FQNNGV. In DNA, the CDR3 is TGTGCCAGCAGCTTAGATCGAGAATTATCCGAGCAGTACGTC. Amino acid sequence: CASSLDRELSEQYV.

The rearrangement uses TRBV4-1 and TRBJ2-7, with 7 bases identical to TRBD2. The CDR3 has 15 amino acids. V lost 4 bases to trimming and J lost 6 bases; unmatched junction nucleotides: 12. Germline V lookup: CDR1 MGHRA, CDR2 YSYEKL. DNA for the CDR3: TGCGCCAGCAGCCCCTCCATTGGGGGAGGGCTCGAGCAGTACTTC. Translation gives CASSPSIGGGLEQYF.

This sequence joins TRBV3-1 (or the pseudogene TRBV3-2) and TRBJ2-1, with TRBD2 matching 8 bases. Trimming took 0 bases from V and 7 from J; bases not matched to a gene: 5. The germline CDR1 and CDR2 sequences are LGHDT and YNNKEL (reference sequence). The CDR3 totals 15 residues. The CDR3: CASSQDRQRGNEQFF. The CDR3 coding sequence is TGTGCCAGCAGCCAAGATCGGCAGCGGGGGAATGAGCAGTTCTTC.

The chain's CDR3 is CASSPGPVFYEQYF. DNA for the CDR3: TGTGCCAGCAGCCCAGGGCCAGTATTCTACGAGCAGTACTTC. The V and J genes are TRBV9 and TRBJ2-7; D is possibly TRBD1 (5 bases). The CDR3 extends over 14 amino acids. The germline gives CDR1 SGDLS, CDR2 YYNGEE. Trimming stripped 4 bases from V and 3 bases from J, with 14 bases between.